One and the same sample provided the 22 T cell receptor beta chains below, sequenced in a study of cytomegalovirus exposure and HLA in healthy donors. Libraries were prepared by immunoSEQ multiplex PCR; TCRdb keeps only in-frame clonotypes and omits some of them. This sample has roughly 310,000 clones; around 90% occur once, and the top ten carry roughly 0.88%. Sequencing input: PBMCs. The source is a young man in good health and CMV-seronegative.

This chain uses TRBV28 with TRBJ1-2, with 7 bases matching TRBD1. CDR1 is MDHEN, CDR2 SYDVKM, per germline. The CDR3 length is 14 residues. V shed 6 bases and J 4 bases; nucleotides not matched to a gene: 8. CDR3 residues: CASRVAGGVYGYTF. The CDR3 bases are TGTGCCAGCAGGGTGGCAGGGGGTGTCTATGGCTACACCTTC.

V is TRBV19 and J is TRBJ2-1; D remains unclear. Germline values: CDR1 LNHDA, CDR2 SQIVND (reference sequence). The CDR3 consists of 15 residues. Trimming pared 3 bases from V and 5 bases from J, leaving 14 bases between. The CDR3 coding sequence is TGTGCCAGTAGTATGATCATCGACACCAACAATGAGCAGTTCTTC. As protein: CASSMIIDTNNEQFF.

This clone was picked up a small number of times. The chain employs TRBV7-6 and TRBJ2-7; 7 positions agree with TRBD1. The CDR3 extends over 14 amino acids. The V gene's germline CDR1 is SGHVS and CDR2 FNYEAQ. J gave up 0 bases and V 6 bases, and 5 bases lay outside the gene matches. The CDR3 protein is CASSGTESSYEQYF. CDR3 nucleotides: TGTGCCAGCAGTGGGACAGAAAGCTCCTACGAGCAGTACTTC.

The V and J genes are TRBV19 and TRBJ2-2; D is perhaps TRBD1 (5 bases). This CDR3 spans 15 amino acids. Trimming shortened V by 5 bases and J by 2 bases, and 12 bases separated the two germline ends. Germline CDR1 is LNHDA and CDR2 is SQIVND (reference sequence). Here the CDR3 reads CASSFPTENTGELFF. The CDR3 DNA reads TGTGCCAGTAGTTTCCCGACAGAAAACACCGGGGAGCTGTTTTTT.

The V gene is TRBV5-1, the J gene TRBJ1-6; D gene unclear. This CDR3 has 15 residues. The V gene lost 0 bases and the J gene lost 5 bases, with 9 bases spanning the gap. The germline V gene encodes CDR1 SGHRS and CDR2 YFSETQ. CDR3 sequence: CASSLDAGDNSPLHF. CDR3 DNA: TGCGCCAGCAGCTTGGATGCCGGGGATAATTCACCCCTCCACTTT.

The J gene is TRBJ2-7, the V gene TRBV5-1; 9 bases fit TRBD1. The germline V gene has CDR1 SGHRS and CDR2 YFSETQ. There are 14 residues in the CDR3. The J segment lost 3 bases and the V segment lost 2 bases, leaving 3 bases of the junction unmatched. CDR3 protein: CASSLRDRDYEQYF. The CDR3 coding sequence is TGCGCCAGCAGCTTACGGGACAGGGACTACGAGCAGTACTTC.

V usage is TRBV6-1 and J usage is TRBJ2-1, with 9 nucleotides matching TRBD1. CDR1 is MNHNS and CDR2 is SASEGT in the germline V gene. The trim removed 3 bases at V and 5 bases at J, leaving 11 bases unmatched. CDR3 length: 17 amino acids. The CDR3 DNA follows: TGTGCCAGCAGTGACCTTCCCCGGGACAGGGCCCACAATGAGCAGTTCTTC. Its protein is CASSDLPRDRAHNEQFF.

The chain couples TRBV5-5 to TRBJ1-2; TRBD1 aligns across 9 bases. The V gene's germline CDR1 is SGHKS and CDR2 YYEKEE (reference sequence). The CDR3 is 14 amino acids. J lost 4 bases, V lost 3 bases, and 4 bases had no gene match. As DNA, the CDR3 is TGTGCCAGCAGCTGGGCGACAGGGGGCTATGGCTACACCTTC. It yields the protein CASSWATGGYGYTF. Full variable domain (remainder filled in from reference TRBV5-5 and TRBJ1-2): DAGVTQSPTHLIKTRGQQVTLRCSPISGHKSVSWYQQVLGQGPQFIFQYYEKEERGRGNFPDRFSARQFPNYSSELNVNALLLGDSALYLCASSWATGGYGYTFGSGTRLTVV.

This chain links TRBV4-1 with TRBJ2-3; 11 nucleotides line up with TRBD1. V lost 2 bases and J lost 4; bases outside the gene matches: 8. Germline V gene data show CDR1 as MGHRA and CDR2 as YSYEKL. This CDR3 has 17 amino acids. CDR3 nucleotides: TGCGCCAGCAGCCAAAGAGGACAGGGGGCTTTGTCAGATACGCAGTATTTT. Protein sequence: CASSQRGQGALSDTQYF.

V is TRBV2 and J is TRBJ1-6, with no clear D. Between the trimmed V and J ends, which lost 1 base and 9 bases, there was a span of 7 bases. The germline V gene has CDR1 SNHLY and CDR2 FYNNEI. The CDR3 has 13 amino acids. The CDR3 DNA reads TGTGCCAGCAGTGAAGTGGAGAGTTCACCCCTCCACTTT. This sequence encodes CASSEVESSPLHF.

As for this clone: Distinct nucleotide sequences in the sample also encode this CDR3. The rearrangement joins TRBV6-5 to TRBJ2-7, with 7 bases identical to TRBD2. Germline assignment: CDR1 MNHEY and CDR2 SVGAGI. The CDR3 covers 14 residues. The V gene end was trimmed by 0 bases and the J gene end by 3 bases; junction bases not matched to a gene: 2. For the CDR3, the DNA is TGTGCCAGCAGTTACTCGGGGGGGGACTACGAGCAGTACTTC. Translation gives CASSYSGGDYEQYF.

The rearrangement links TRBV19 to TRBJ1-4, with TRBD1 matching over 7 bases. This CDR3 has 14 amino acids. Germline CDR1 LNHDA, CDR2 SQIVND (reference sequence). With V trimmed by 4 bases and J by 5 bases, 4 bases remained unmatched. The CDR3 nucleotides are TGTGCCAGTAGTACAGGGGGAGTGAATGAAAAACTGTTTTTT. It specifies CASSTGGVNEKLFF. Complete variable domain (other parts from reference TRBV19 and TRBJ1-4): DGGITQSPKYLFRKEGQNVTLSCEQNLNHDAMYWYRQDPGQGLRLIYYSQIVNDFQKGDIAEGYSVSREKKESFPLTVTSAQKNPTAFYLCASSTGGVNEKLFFGSGTQLSVL.

On this clone: The sample has other DNA sequences that encode this CDR3 too. The rearrangement links TRBV5-1 to TRBJ2-3; tentatively, D is TRBD1 (5 bases). This CDR3 region has 14 residues. Germline lookup yields CDR1 SGHRS and CDR2 YFSETQ. V lost 1 base and J 0 bases, leaving 6 bases between the germline ends. In DNA form, the CDR3 reads TGCGCCAGCAGCTTGAGGGGAAGCACAGATACGCAGTATTTT. Its protein is CASSLRGSTDTQYF.

This chain joins TRBV4-3 and TRBJ2-1; D possibly corresponds to TRBD2 (5 bases). The CDR3 is 14 residues long. Germline assignment: CDR1 LGHNA and CDR2 YSLEER. V gave up 3 bases and J gave up 7 bases, with 13 bases separating them. Here the CDR3 reads CASSQGFTRNEQFF. CDR3 sequence (DNA): TGCGCCAGCAGCCAGGGATTCACTAGAAATGAGCAGTTCTTC.

This chain connects TRBV25-1 to TRBJ1-2; D unclear. Trimming cost V 10 bases and J 5 bases, with 14 bases left between them. This CDR3 comprises 12 residues. Germline assignment: CDR1 MGHDK and CDR2 SYGVNS. CDR3 loop: CATRGRAYGYTF. The DNA of the CDR3 is TGTGCCACCCGCGGGAGGGCTTATGGCTACACCTTC.

The V and J genes are TRBV29-1 and TRBJ2-3; 7 bases align to TRBD2. The CDR3 covers 14 residues. Germline V CDR1 and CDR2: SQVTM, ANQGSEA. V trimming: 4 bases; J trimming: 4 bases; junction bases outside the gene matches: 8. The CDR3 loop reads CSVGAWTSPDTQYF. The DNA for the CDR3 is TGCAGCGTTGGAGCCTGGACTAGTCCAGATACGCAGTATTTT.

The gene calls are TRBV19 and TRBJ2-2, with 8 bases that match TRBD2. Germline CDR1 LNHDA, CDR2 SQIVND (reference sequence). This CDR3 contains 18 residues. Trimming cost V 2 bases and J 0 bases; bases outside gene matches: 8. This CDR3 is CASSIRAGAFSNTGELFF. In DNA, the CDR3 is TGTGCCAGTAGTATACGAGCGGGGGCGTTTTCGAACACCGGGGAGCTGTTTTTT.

This clone was seen only a few times. V usage is TRBV27 and J usage is TRBJ1-3; a weak D match, TRBD1 (6 bases). Germline V gives CDR1 MNHEY, CDR2 SMNVEV (reference sequence). Trimming took off 5 bases at V and 2 bases at J, with 13 bases between the two ends. The CDR3 spans 15 residues. The CDR3 nucleotides read TGTGCCAGCAGTCCTACCTGGGGGCCTGGAAACACCATATATTTT. Translated: CASSPTWGPGNTIYF.

This chain connects TRBV15 to TRBJ1-4, with D perhaps TRBD1 (6 bases). The V and J ends lost 2 bases and 10 bases respectively, with 20 bases between them. The V gene's germline CDR1 is LNHNV and CDR2 YYDKDF (reference sequence). There are 16 residues in the CDR3. The CDR3 DNA reads TGTGCCACCAGCAGAACTCCAGGGGCCGAAGGGGGAAAACTGTTTTTT. This gives the protein CATSRTPGAEGGKLFF.

This chain links TRBV7-9 with TRBJ1-1; 10 bases line up with TRBD1. CDR3 length: 15 residues. V lost 5 bases, J lost 6 bases, and 9 bases stayed unmatched. Germline CDR1 SEHNR, CDR2 FQNEAQ (reference sequence). The CDR3 loop is CASSARTGGISEAFF. CDR3 sequence (DNA): TGTGCCAGCAGCGCAAGGACAGGGGGAATCTCTGAAGCTTTCTTT.

This chain connects TRBV4-3 to TRBJ1-5; tentative D call: TRBD1 (5 bases). The V and J ends lost 1 base and 4 bases respectively, with 11 bases between them. The CDR3 totals 15 residues. CDR1 LGHNA and CDR2 YSLEER come from the germline V gene. The DNA for the CDR3 is TGCGCCAGCAGCCAAGGGAGACAGAAAAATCAGCCCCAGCATTTT. Translated, it gives CASSQGRQKNQPQHF.

V gene TRBV5-4 combines with J gene TRBJ2-3; possibly TRBD2 for D (6 bases). V shed 4 bases and J shed 3 bases, with 18 bases lying between them. CDR3 size: 16 residues. Germline lookup yields CDR1 SGHNT and CDR2 YYREEE (reference sequence). The CDR3 DNA sequence: TGTGCCAGCAGCCCTAGGAGGCGGGGAGAGACAGATACGCAGTATTTT. Translating it yields CASSPRRRGETDTQYF. The whole variable domain, filled in from reference TRBV5-4 and TRBJ2-3, reads ETGVTQSPTHLIKTRGQQVTLRCSSQSGHNTVSWYQQALGQGPQFIFQYYREEENGRGNFPPRFSGLQFPNYSSELNVNALELDDSALYLCASSPRRRGETDTQYFGPGTRLTVL.